The 2 T cell receptor beta chains below come from one sample, sequenced in a study of T cell responses to AZD1222 COVID-19 vaccine. Generated by immunoSEQ multiplex PCR, the TCRdb table keeps only in-frame clones and is missing some. The sample gives about 150,000 clones, approximately 90% of which show up once; roughly 1.2% is in the top ten. The sequencing here drew on peripheral blood, taken 28 days after the second AZD1222 dose. All receptors derive from an adult who received the AZD1222 COVID-19 vaccine.

The V gene is TRBV18, the J gene TRBJ2-5; 10 bases are a match to TRBD1. The CDR3 runs to 15 residues. The germline CDR1 and CDR2 sequences are KGHSH and LQKENI. The ends lost 6 bases at V and 5 bases at J; junction bases unmatched: 9. DNA for the CDR3: TGTGCCAGCTCCCCTGGACAGGGGGAATTTGAGACCCAGTACTTC. This translates into CASSPGQGEFETQYF.

The chain couples TRBV7-6 to TRBJ2-2; TRBD1 agrees at 9 bases. CDR1 is SGHVS, CDR2 FNYEAQ, per germline. This CDR3 comprises 15 residues. After removal of 5 bases from V and 7 bases from J, the junction contained 8 bases not matched to a gene. In DNA, the CDR3 is TGTGCCAGCAGCGTCAGGACAGGGGCGGGCGGGGAGCTGTTTTTT. Translation gives CASSVRTGAGGELFF.